This TCR beta chain was profiled in a study of blood T cell repertoires in COVID-19. Assay: immunoSEQ multiplex PCR; the TCRdb copy retains only in-frame clones and omits some. Counted here are 250,000 to 350,000 clones, 87% occurring once; the ten biggest clones make up approximately 5.2%. This CDR3 is 14 amino acids long. Germline assignment: CDR1 MNHEY and CDR2 SMNVEV (reference sequence). Trimming cost V 6 bases and J 7 bases, with 15 bases left between them. Each recovered donor of Cohort 3 presented with two negative PCRs, clearance, or symptom resolution. This clone was counted a single time. The clonotype originates from a woman in her 30s who had recovered from COVID-19. The gene calls are TRBV27 and TRBJ1-4, with D tentatively TRBD1 (6 bases). Sequences were obtained from PBMCs or T cells enriched from blood (not recorded which). The CDR3 region is CASRPTGYAEKLFF. In DNA, the CDR3 is TGTGCCAGCAGGCCAACAGGGTATGCTGAAAAACTGTTTTTT.